This TCR beta chain emerged from a study of molecular identifiers for immune sequencing clone quantification. Study at large: In replicates, RNA from roughly 18,000 or 92,000 naive CD8 cells was split five ways, four sequenced.

Regarding the study as a whole: In naive cells, under 1% of molecules belonged to clones above 20 RNA copies, against over 97% in effector cells.

Methods described previously, with TCR primers listed, were used for bulk TCR libraries. A single record per CDR3 protein comes from TCRdb applying MiXCR to the PCR reads. There are about 510,000 distinct CDR3 sequences in the sample; 20% to 25% occur only once, and more than 0.8% lies in the top ten. A word on this clonotype: Its target is not known.

Sorting selected naive CD8 T cells with a CD8+CD4-CCR7+CD45RA+ phenotype. This CDR3 is 15 amino acids long. Per germline, CDR1 MNHEY and CDR2 SMNVEV (reference sequence). With 6 bases clipped from V and 0 bases from J, the junction kept 5 bases outside the gene matches. The clonotype was recovered from a human donor in good health. Some libraries in this study had Jurkat cell RNA spiked in. The specimen was naive CD8+ T cells from blood, with Jurkat cell RNA spiked in. Sample subset: FACS-sorted CD8+CD4-CCR7+CD45RA+ naive T cells. The gene calls are TRBV27 and TRBJ2-7; 10 bases agree with TRBD2. CDR3 residues: CASSFSGRSSYEQYF. The CDR3 DNA reads as TGTGCCAGCAGCTTTAGCGGGAGGAGCTCCTACGAGCAGTACTTC.